This T cell receptor (beta chain) was recovered during a study of beta chain features in type 1 diabetes. Broader study findings: Insertions were fewer and deletions more numerous at VDJ junctions in type 1 diabetes patients.

This clone has more than one count but fewer than ten. Antigen unknown. The isolated RNA, all of it, was reverse transcribed, so expressed TCRB transcripts were what got sequenced. The table came from immunoSEQ multiplex PCR; TCRdb's copy has only in-frame clones and leaves some out. There are more than 150,000 clones in the sample; around an eighth occur only once, and approximately 0.64% lies in the top ten. The sequenced sample was central memory CD4+ T cells from blood. The sequence was collected from a woman aged 18-29 years in good health.

CDR3 DNA sequence: TGTGCCAGCAGGGACAGGGGGCCAAGTGGCTACACCTTC. It is translated as CASRDRGPSGYTF. The chain links TRBV27 to TRBJ1-2; 11 nucleotides match TRBD1. Per germline, CDR1 MNHEY and CDR2 SMNVEV (reference sequence). V shed 6 bases, J shed 7 bases, and the junction held 4 bases outside the gene matches. This CDR3 has 13 amino acids.